These 28 T cell receptor beta chains share one sample of origin, sequenced in a study of tumor-infiltrating lymphocytes in primary liver carcinoma. Total RNA (roughly 550 ng) served as template for TCR beta cDNA synthesis primed by a constant-region primer. ARM-PCR was slightly modified, and three nested multiplex PCR rounds with it gave rise to the TCR beta libraries. Use of TRBV1-TRBV30 forward primers with a C-beta reverse primer characterized the first two PCR rounds, which lasted roughly 9 cycles each. MiXCR was run by TCRdb on the multiplex PCR reads, yielding one entry per CDR3 protein. The profile shows fewer than 350,000 distinct CDR3 sequences, about 60% of them singletons. Researchers drew blood RNA from unsorted whole blood and extracted germline DNA as well. Sequencing was performed on peripheral blood. The origin of the receptors is a man aged 35 to 55 with primary liver carcinoma and hepatitis B virus infection.

The table lists this clonotype with many counts. The V and J genes are TRBV29-1 and TRBJ2-7, with a tentative D call TRBD2 (6 bases). Germline loops: CDR1 SQVTM, CDR2 ANQGSEA. This CDR3 is 13 amino acids long. The germline V and J ends were trimmed by 3 bases and 2 bases, with 11 bases remaining between them. CDR3 nucleotide sequence: TGCAGCGTTGACTCTGGAGGGGCCTACGAGCAGTACTTC. Amino acids: CSVDSGGAYEQYF.

The gene calls are TRBV6-5 and TRBJ2-5; D not resolved. V was shortened by 10 bases and J by 7 bases, with 16 bases between the two germline ends. The CDR3 loop spans 12 amino acids. Germline loops: CDR1 MNHEY, CDR2 SVGAGI. The CDR3 is CAISSEMGTQYF. The CDR3 DNA is TGTGCCATCAGCTCGGAGATGGGGACCCAGTACTTC.

The chain is built from TRBV10-3 and TRBJ2-7; 12 bases align to TRBD1. Germline V lookup: CDR1 ENHRY, CDR2 SYGVKD. This CDR3 has 15 residues. Trimming took 3 bases from V and 9 from J; bases not matched to a gene: 9. The CDR3 coding sequence is TGTGCCATCAGTGATCCGGGACAGGGGGCAAGGGTGCAGTACTTC. The encoded protein is CAISDPGQGARVQYF.

The CDR3, as DNA: TGTGCCAGCAGCCAAGTCCCGGGACAGGGGGCGAGGGGCTACACCTTC. Its translation: CASSQVPGQGARGYTF. This sequence joins TRBV4-2 and TRBJ1-2, with 12 bases that match TRBD1. With V trimmed by 1 base and J by 8 bases, 8 bases remained unmatched. The germline gives CDR1 LGHNA, CDR2 YNFKEQ. The CDR3 is 16 amino acids.

The chain couples TRBV5-4 to TRBJ2-1; perhaps TRBD2 as D (6 bases). Germline-derived CDR1 and CDR2 are SGHNT and YYREEE (reference sequence). Trimming took 2 bases from V and 0 from J, leaving 9 bases between them. CDR3 length: 15 residues. This chain's CDR3 is CASSLQAGSYNEQFF. DNA of the CDR3: TGTGCCAGCAGCTTACAAGCGGGCTCCTACAATGAGCAGTTCTTC.

As for this clonotype: Germline is not matched at one junction end, which may reflect a read error. J is TRBJ2-1 and V is TRBV5-1, with D possibly TRBD1 on 6 matching bases. Germline V lookup: CDR1 SGHRS, CDR2 YFSETQ. This CDR3 comprises 13 residues. The CDR3 DNA follows: TGCGCCAACAGCAAAGACAGGCCCATAGAGCAGTTCTTC. Translating it yields CANSKDRPIEQFF.

This clonotype was seen only once. A much larger clone is a single base away; this may be a read error. The rearrangement joins TRBV5-4 to TRBJ2-7; 7 bases map to TRBD2. Losses at the gene ends were 4 bases for V and 3 bases for J; bases not matched to a gene: 10. Germline loops: CDR1 SGHNT, CDR2 YYREEE (reference sequence). The CDR3 is made up of 15 amino acids. This CDR3 is CASSLYRDYFYEQYF. The CDR3 region has the DNA TGTGCCAGCAGCCTATACCGGGACTACTTCTACGAGCAGTACTTC.

A few counts support this clonotype. This chain connects TRBV6-6 to TRBJ2-7, with TRBD1 matching over 8 bases. This CDR3 comprises 14 residues. Per germline, CDR1 MNHNY and CDR2 SVGAGI (reference sequence). V lost 7 bases, J lost 2 bases, and 7 bases stayed unmatched. The CDR3 here is CASNNRGATYEQYF. DNA for the CDR3: TGTGCCAGCAATAACAGGGGGGCAACCTACGAGCAGTACTTC.

This clonotype has ten or more counts. The chain links TRBV5-5 to TRBJ1-5; tentative D call: TRBD1 (6 bases). The V and J ends lost 4 bases and 6 bases respectively, with 14 bases between them. Germline lookup yields CDR1 SGHKS and CDR2 YYEKEE (reference sequence). The CDR3 has 14 residues. CDR3 sequence: CASSSGGAGQPQHF. As DNA, the CDR3 is TGTGCCAGCAGCAGCGGGGGGGCAGGTCAGCCCCAGCATTTT.

The chain combines TRBV7-9 with TRBJ1-1; D perhaps matches TRBD1 (5 bases). Germline V CDR1 and CDR2: SEHNR, FQNEAQ (reference sequence). V lost 6 bases and J 6 bases, leaving 14 bases between the germline ends. The length of the CDR3 is 13 residues. CDR3 sequence reads: CASSNAGGSEAFF. CDR3 nucleotide sequence: TGTGCCAGCAGTAACGCGGGGGGGTCTGAAGCTTTCTTT.

As concerns this clonotype: A much larger clone lies one base from this, so it may be a read error. The J gene is TRBJ2-2, the V gene TRBV29-1; 9 bases agree with TRBD1. Germline V gives CDR1 SQVTM, CDR2 ANQGSEA. The CDR3 covers 14 residues. CDR3 DNA: TGCAGCGTGGGGGACAGGGAGAACACCGGGAAGCTGTTTTTT. Encoded protein: CSVGDRENTGKLFF.

About this clonotype: A read error is possible here, since a much larger clone lies one base away. No conserved phenylalanine or tryptophan is present at the end of the CDR3, so a read error is the likely explanation. The chain is built from TRBV6-6 and TRBJ2-7, with 7 bases matching TRBD1. Trimming cost V 4 bases and J 2 bases; bases outside gene matches: 5. This CDR3 comprises 14 residues. Germline lookup yields CDR1 MNHNY and CDR2 SVGAGI (reference sequence). The chain's CDR3 is CASSFLGQPYEQYL. The CDR3 DNA is TGTGCCAGCAGTTTCCTGGGACAGCCCTACGAGCAGTACTTG.

A word on this clonotype: One base away lies a much larger clone, so this may be a sequencing read error. This chain connects TRBV6-5 to TRBJ1-3, with TRBD1 identical over 9 bases. The CDR3 extends over 15 amino acids. The germline gives CDR1 MNHEY, CDR2 SVGAGI. DNA of the CDR3: TGTGCCAGCAGCAGGACAGGGGATGAGGGAAACACCTTATATTTT. It translates to CASSRTGDEGNTLYF.

On this clonotype itself: This may be a read error: a much more frequent sequence differs by one nucleotide. V and J are TRBV12-3 or TRBV12-4 and TRBJ2-3; TRBD2 might be the D (5 bases). The CDR3 has 13 amino acids. Trimming took off 5 bases at V and 9 bases at J, with 15 bases between the two ends. CDR3 bases: TGTGCCAGCAGTCCCCCGACTAATACCACGCAGTATTTT. This sequence encodes CASSPPTNTTQYF.

This clonotype was seen a single time. This may stem from a read error, because a much larger clone lies one nucleotide away. The chain employs TRBV6-2 or TRBV6-3 and TRBJ1-5; D remains unclear. Trimming took off 5 bases at V and 6 bases at J, with 14 bases between the two ends. CDR1 MNHEY and CDR2 SVGEGT come from the germline V gene. The CDR3 length is 14 residues. DNA of the CDR3: TGTGCCAGCAGTAGGATAGTCGGATTTCAGCCCCAGCATTTT. Protein product: CASSRIVGFQPQHF.

As concerns this clonotype: Compared with germline, one end of the junction differs, possibly owing to a read error. This chain connects TRBV11-2 to TRBJ2-7; weak D call: TRBD1 (6 bases). There are 13 residues in the CDR3. The germline gives CDR1 SGHAT, CDR2 FQNNGV. This CDR3 is CVSSSGEYYEQYF. The CDR3 DNA sequence: TGTGTCAGCAGCTCAGGGGAATACTACGAGCAGTACTTC.

This clonotype turned up a few times. The V gene is TRBV6-1, the J gene TRBJ2-5; D call uncertain. Germline V gene sequence: CDR1 MNHNS, CDR2 SASEGT. Trimming removed 0 bases from V and 0 bases from J, with 8 bases in between. The CDR3 is 15 residues long. This CDR3 reads CASSEALAYQETQYF. DNA for the CDR3: TGTGCCAGCAGTGAAGCGCTGGCCTACCAAGAGACCCAGTACTTC.

This clonotype was counted many times. The chain recombines TRBV4-3 with TRBJ1-3; 10 bases align to TRBD1. Germline CDR1 LGHNA, CDR2 YSLEER. CDR3 length: 15 residues. V dropped 5 bases and J dropped 3; count of bases not matched to a gene: 4. The CDR3 protein is CASSGDRGDGNTIYF. CDR3 nucleotides: TGCGCCAGCAGCGGGGACAGGGGAGATGGAAACACCATATATTTT.

This clonotype was seen repeatedly, ten times or more. The rearrangement uses TRBV5-4 and TRBJ2-7, with 11 positions matching TRBD2. The CDR3 contains 15 residues. The germline CDR1 and CDR2 sequences are SGHNT and YYREEE (reference sequence). V was clipped by 1 base and J by 5 bases; unmatched bases: 5. CDR3 coding DNA: TGTGCCAGCAGCTTGAAACTAGCGGGAGTCGACGAGCAGTACTTC. Its protein product is CASSLKLAGVDEQYF.

Concerning this clonotype: With a much larger clone just one base away, this may be a read error. This chain joins TRBV29-1 and TRBJ2-5; TRBD2 aligns across 7 bases. The trim removed 2 bases at V and 5 bases at J, leaving 11 bases unmatched. Germline lookup yields CDR1 SQVTM and CDR2 ANQGSEA. The CDR3 contains 15 residues. CDR3 in amino acids: CSVESRREGMETQYF. The CDR3 DNA is TGCAGCGTTGAATCTCGCAGGGAGGGTATGGAGACCCAGTACTTC.

Notes on this clonotype: Mismatch with germline at one junction end may stem from a read error. The J gene is TRBJ2-1, the V gene TRBV6-5, with D perhaps assigned TRBD1 or TRBD2 (5 bases each). This CDR3 comprises 16 residues. Germline V gene lookup returns CDR1 MNHEY and CDR2 SVGAGI. For the CDR3, the DNA is TGTGTCAGCAGTTACCGGGACCCCGCGACCTCCAATGAGCAGTTCTTC. It yields the protein CVSSYRDPATSNEQFF.

This clonotype occurred once. The chain employs TRBV11-2 and TRBJ2-7; TRBD2 might be the D (7 bases). Trimming pared 5 bases from V and 6 bases from J, leaving 20 bases between. In germline, CDR1 is SGHAT, CDR2 FQNNGV. This CDR3 contains 15 residues. The CDR3 sequence is CASSIPSGGLVEQYF. The CDR3 nucleotides are TGTGCCAGCAGCATACCTTCGGGGGGCCTGGTCGAGCAGTACTTC.

A note on this clonotype: At one boundary the junction diverges from the germline segment, which might be a read error. This chain uses TRBV6-2 or TRBV6-3 with TRBJ2-3; 11 nucleotides agree with TRBD2. The CDR3 length is 15 residues. Per the germline V gene, CDR1 is MNHEY and CDR2 is SVGEGT. CDR3 amino acids: CASTTSGRGRDTKYF. DNA of the CDR3: TGTGCCAGTACCACTAGCGGGAGAGGAAGAGATACGAAGTATTTT.

About this clonotype: The CDR3 ends on some other residue instead of the conserved phenylalanine or tryptophan, so this is likely a read error. CDR3 in amino acids: CTSSLEGNTEAFS. The CDR3 DNA is TGTACCAGCAGCTTAGAGGGGAACACTGAAGCTTTCTCT. The chain uses TRBV11-3 and TRBJ1-1, with D hard to call. CDR3 length: 13 residues. Looked up from germline, CDR1 is SGHNT and CDR2 is YENEEA.

At least ten counts were recorded for this clonotype. The chain links TRBV6-5 to TRBJ1-2; TRBD1 agrees at 7 bases. Germline assignment: CDR1 MNHEY and CDR2 SVGAGI. V lost 6 bases and J lost 2; bases outside the gene matches: 12. This CDR3 has 16 amino acids. The CDR3 reads CASSPRQGPLNYGYTF. The DNA for the CDR3 is TGTGCCAGCAGCCCTCGACAGGGCCCTCTAAACTATGGCTACACCTTC.

Concerning this clonotype itself: One base away lies a much larger clone, so this may be a sequencing read error. The rearrangement uses TRBV6-5 and TRBJ2-4, with 8 bases fitting TRBD2. J lost 7 bases, V lost 4 bases, and 12 bases had no gene match. Per the germline V gene, CDR1 is MNHEY and CDR2 is SVGAGI. The CDR3 has 16 residues. In DNA, the CDR3 is TGTGCCAGCAGTTCCCTCAAGAGCGGGAGTATCAACATTCAGTACTTC. Translated, it gives CASSSLKSGSINIQYF.

In the case of this clonotype: The junction and the germline gene differ at one end; a read error may be behind it. This chain links TRBV12-3 or TRBV12-4 with TRBJ2-7, with TRBD2 matching over 14 bases. The CDR3 runs to 14 residues. For the CDR3, the DNA is TGTGCCAGCAGCAAGGGGACTAGCGGGAGCGAGCGGTACTTC. It codes for CASSKGTSGSERYF.

This chain joins TRBV13 and TRBJ1-1; D uncertain. CDR1 and CDR2 (germline): PRHDT, FYEKMQ (reference sequence). The CDR3 loop spans 12 amino acids. V gave up 2 bases and J gave up 8 bases, with 9 bases separating them. The DNA of the CDR3 is TGTGCCAGCAGCTTAAGCCGAAGGGAAGCTTTCTTT. Amino acids: CASSLSRREAFF.